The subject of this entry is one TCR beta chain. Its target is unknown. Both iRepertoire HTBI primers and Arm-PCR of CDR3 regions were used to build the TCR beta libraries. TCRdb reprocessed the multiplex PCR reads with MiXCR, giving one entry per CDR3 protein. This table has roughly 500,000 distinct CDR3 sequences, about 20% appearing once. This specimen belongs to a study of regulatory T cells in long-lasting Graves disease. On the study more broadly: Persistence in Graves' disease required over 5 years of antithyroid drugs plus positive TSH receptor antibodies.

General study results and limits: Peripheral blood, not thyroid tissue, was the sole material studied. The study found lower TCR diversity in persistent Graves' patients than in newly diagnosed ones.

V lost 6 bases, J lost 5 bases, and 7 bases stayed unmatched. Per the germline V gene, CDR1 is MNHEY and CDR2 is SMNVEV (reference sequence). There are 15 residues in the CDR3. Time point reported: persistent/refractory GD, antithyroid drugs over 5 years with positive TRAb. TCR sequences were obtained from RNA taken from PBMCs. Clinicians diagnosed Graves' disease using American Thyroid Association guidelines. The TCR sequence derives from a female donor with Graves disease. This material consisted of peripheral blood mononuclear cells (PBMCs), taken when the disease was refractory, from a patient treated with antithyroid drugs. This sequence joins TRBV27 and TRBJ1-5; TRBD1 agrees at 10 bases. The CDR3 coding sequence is TGTGCCAGCAGCCGACAGGGGGCCCGAGATCAGCCCCAGCATTTT. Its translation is CASSRQGARDQPQHF.